This T cell receptor (beta chain) was sequenced in a study of technical replicates of blood from a few donors. The method was immunoSEQ multiplex PCR; TCRdb's version includes in-frame clones alone and lacks a portion of them. The sample contains 100,000 or so clones, roughly 95% of which appear only once. There are 16 residues in the CDR3. CDR1 is MGHRA and CDR2 is YSYEKL in the germline V gene. The junction had 12 bases not matched to a gene; V was cut back by 3 bases and J by 4 bases. V is TRBV4-1 and J is TRBJ2-7; TRBD1 matches 7 bases. The sample consisted of T cells isolated from PBMCs. This TCR was sampled from a human donor in good health. CDR3 coding DNA: TGCGCCAGCAGCCATATAAGCCGAGGGACAGAGTACGAGCAGTACTTC. Amino acid sequence: CASSHISRGTEYEQYF.